These T cell receptor beta chains were read from a single sample in a study of OX40 agonist ivuxolimab in advanced cancers. Sequencing was performed with immunoSEQ multiplex PCR; in TCRdb, only in-frame clones are kept and a portion is missing. The sample carries tens of thousands of clones, roughly 77% recorded once. The material was CD4+ or CD8+ T cells sorted from blood, obtained in a trial of the OX40 agonist ivuxolimab. The receptors originated from an adult with an advanced solid tumor such as melanoma, head and neck, liver or kidney cancer. Both conserved end residues are trimmed from each CDR3. Size tells how often a clone was seen (once, few, many) or the class of an expanded clone, and some rows leave it out.

CDR3 protein,clone size,V gene
ASSLGLDSSTDTQY,.,TRBV11-1
ASSFSGETQY,.,TRBV27
TSSHQLHEQY,.,TRBV1
ASAHEPTSYEQY,.,TRBV5-1
ASSVRQGYYEQY,.,TRBV28
ASSSTGGRVDEQY,.,TRBV5-1
AWRATGPDYGYT,.,TRBV30
ASRIQGNAEAF,.,TRBV27
AGSVDQVNTEAF,.,TRBV9
ASRFAGLGNTIY,.,TRBV19
ASSLVSAYEQY,.,TRBV7-2
ASSSTGSEEPQH,.,TRBV5-1
ASNLGGANYGYT,.,TRBV7-9
AISGTSTDTQY,once,TRBV10-3
ASSSTSTDTQY,.,TRBV5-1
ASSDGTGASYNEQF,.,TRBV25-1
ASSLSGGRGGYEQY,.,TRBV27
ASSNTGGRTEAF,few,TRBV6-1
ASSLDAGGSSYEQY,.,TRBV7-2
ASSLDHTGELF,.,TRBV7-2
ASSSTAGGTAPVNTEAF,.,TRBV5-1
ASSLTVNTEAF,.,TRBV7-2
ASDEASGRANEQY,.,TRBV7-9
ASSLVQGQETQY,.,TRBV11-3
ASSLVGGNTGELF,.,TRBV5-4
ASSPGGGGTEAF,.,TRBV7-9
ASRRYQETQY,.,TRBV2
ASSFGLRDRAGYT,.,TRBV27
ASSYQGSSGSPLH,.,TRBV7-2
ASSGDRTGANVLT,.,TRBV2
ASSVGLAAPDRVLRNEQF,.,TRBV9
ASSLVPGVNQPQH,many,TRBV5-5
ASSPQSGIYEQY,.,TRBV7-3
ASSPTAWGSGYT,.,TRBV11-1
ASQPTGFSGYT,once,TRBV25-1
ASSVDIRVPLNYGYT,.,TRBV11-3
SVEGGTSGRFQETQY,.,TRBV29-1
AISESAGIDTGELF,few,TRBV10-3
ASSVYREDTQY,.,TRBV2
ASSPPAGQGNQPQH,.,TRBV18
ASSSPNTGELF,few,TRBV7-3
ASSPRGQETQY,once,TRBV7-2
ASSTVTGQPQH,few,TRBV7-2
ASSQSGSGGQETQY,.,TRBV4-2
ASSQGNRAGGETQY,.,TRBV4-1
ASSGGGGYNSNQPQH,.,TRBV2
ASSISGGVNYQETQY,.,TRBV9
ASSLQQTNEKLF,once,TRBV6-1
ASSESEGGSVVYGYT,.,TRBV10-2
ASSVVADNGNTIY,.,TRBV9
ASSTDRGNGYT,.,TRBV6-1
ASSQDLTSGRLNSNTGELF,.,TRBV4-3
ATSREGGGQGGYGYT,.,TRBV15